This TCR beta chain appears in the sequencing data of a study of Ad26.COV2.S vaccination and SARS-CoV-2 variants. This clone showed up just once. The treatment is: about 20 received Ad26.COV2.S at low or high dose, single or two shots; roughly five received placebo; per-sample allocation not given. Day 63 following the first vaccine or placebo injection was when the samples were taken. Here immunoSEQ multiplex PCR was the method, and the copy in TCRdb shows in-frame clones only, minus some. In the table there are 330,000 or so clones, approximately 87% of which are singletons. CDR1 is SQVTM and CDR2 is ANQGSEA in the germline V gene. V shed 1 base, J shed 1 base, and the junction held 5 bases outside the gene matches. CDR3 length equals 15 residues.

The chain joins TRBV29-1 to TRBJ2-3; 7 nucleotides line up with TRBD2. The receptor was derived from a person between 18 and 59 years old who received the Ad26.COV2.S COVID-19 vaccine or a placebo. Sample: peripheral blood, taken in a trial of Ad26.COV2.S vaccine versus placebo. The CDR3 is CSVEGGLEGTDTQYF. The DNA of the CDR3 is TGCAGCGTTGAAGGAGGACTAGAGGGCACAGATACGCAGTATTTT.